This T cell receptor (beta chain) was observed in a study of PD-1 blockade in classical Hodgkin lymphoma. V lost 4 bases and J lost 1, with 11 bases in between. CDR3 length: 15 amino acids. Germline-derived CDR1 and CDR2 are MDHEN and SYDVKM. Assay: immunoSEQ multiplex PCR; the TCRdb copy retains only in-frame clones and omits some. The sample includes about 90,000 clones, 92% of them seen just once. Every patient relapsed after autologous stem cell transplantation, and brentuximab vedotin exposure varied. General study points: Newly diagnosed patients were reported to exhibit reduced baseline TCR diversity relative to healthy donors.

This clone was counted only a few times. What it binds is unknown. Specimen: peripheral blood mononuclear cells (PBMCs), collected before the second cycle of nivolumab. This sequence was found in a human donor with classical Hodgkin lymphoma. The V call is TRBV28, the J call TRBJ2-1, with unresolved D. CDR3 in DNA: TGTGCCAGCAGTTCGCAGTTGGATTCCTACAATGAGCAGTTCTTC. It encodes CASSSQLDSYNEQFF. The full variable domain, rest sourced from reference TRBV28 and TRBJ2-1, is DVKVTQSSRYLVKRTGEKVFLECVQDMDHENMFWYRQDPGLGLRLIYFSYDVKMKEKGDIPEGYSVSREKKERFSLILESASTNQTSMYLCASSSQLDSYNEQFFGPGTRLTVL.